This T cell receptor (beta chain) was captured in a study of CD8 T cells in ankylosing spondylitis. Quantitative 5'-RACE with molecular barcodes generated TCR beta libraries. A single record per CDR3 protein comes from TCRdb applying MiXCR to the 5' RACE reads. Of 200,000 to 250,000 distinct CDR3 sequences listed, 9.5% to 12% were seen once; the top ten hold around 6.5%. Input material: blood, either unsorted or a sorted T cell fraction (not recorded which). This clonotype was obtained from a male donor with ankylosing spondylitis or in good health (not recorded which).

In nucleotides, the CDR3 is TGTGCCAGCAAGAATAGCGGGAGCTACGAGCAGTACTTC. Amino acid sequence: CASKNSGSYEQYF. This rearrangement joins TRBV12-3 or TRBV12-4 to TRBJ2-7, with 9 bases fitting TRBD2. Germline trimming cut 7 bases from V and 3 bases from J; bases unmatched to any gene: 4. The CDR3 runs 13 residues.